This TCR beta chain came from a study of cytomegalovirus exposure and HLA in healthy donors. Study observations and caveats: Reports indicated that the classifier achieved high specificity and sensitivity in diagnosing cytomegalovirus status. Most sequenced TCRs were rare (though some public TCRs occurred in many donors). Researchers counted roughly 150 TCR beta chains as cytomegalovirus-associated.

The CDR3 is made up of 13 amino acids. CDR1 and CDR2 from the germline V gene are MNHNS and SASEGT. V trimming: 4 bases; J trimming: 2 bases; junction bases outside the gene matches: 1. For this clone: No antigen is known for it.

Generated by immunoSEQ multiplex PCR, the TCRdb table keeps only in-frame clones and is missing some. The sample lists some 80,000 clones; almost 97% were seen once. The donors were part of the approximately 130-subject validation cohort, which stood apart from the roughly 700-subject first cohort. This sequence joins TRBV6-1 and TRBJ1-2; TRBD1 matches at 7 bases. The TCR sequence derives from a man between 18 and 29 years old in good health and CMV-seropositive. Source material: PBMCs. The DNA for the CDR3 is TGTGCCAGCAGTGTGGACAGGAACTATGGCTACACCTTC. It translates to CASSVDRNYGYTF.